This T cell receptor beta chain was recorded in a study of TIL therapy for anti-PD-1-resistant metastatic lung cancer. Time point noted: pre-treatment sample, taken before nivolumab and TIL therapy. This was the immunoSEQ v3 assay. The protocol was immunoSEQ multiplex PCR, while the TCRdb copy is restricted to in-frame clones and leaves out a portion. The sample comprises 57,000 or so clones, more than 75% of which are singletons, and around 2.6% rests with the top ten. The ends were cut back, 5 bases at V and 3 bases at J, with 12 bases in the middle. From germline, CDR1 is SEHNR and CDR2 FQNEAQ (reference sequence). This CDR3 contains 14 residues.

This clonotype originated in a person aged 30 to 80 with non-small cell lung cancer. Sample: blood, taken at baseline. This chain links TRBV7-9 with TRBJ2-3; D is possibly TRBD2 (5 bases). The CDR3 DNA reads as TGTGCCAGCAGCCCGGACTTTCAGACAGATACGCAGTATTTT. This codes for CASSPDFQTDTQYF.